The 8 T cell receptor beta chains given below trace back to one sample, sequenced in a study of a mutant IDH1 vaccine in newly diagnosed glioma. Described time point: week 5, during vaccination. Alongside topical imiquimod, each dose of vaccine comprised 300 ug of mutant IDH1 20-mer peptide. Only in-frame clones appear in the TCRdb table, and some are missing; sequencing was by immunoSEQ multiplex PCR. This repertoire shows around 40,000 clones, roughly 76% found once; its top ten account for roughly 12%. These receptors lack a known antigen. The sample in question was PBMCs, obtained from a glioma patient whose treatment included an IDH1 peptide vaccine. The receptors originated from a man in his fifties or sixties with glioma.

The gene calls are TRBV4-3 and TRBJ1-2, with TRBD1 as a possible D gene (6 bases). CDR3 length: 16 amino acids. V was shortened by 0 bases and J by 0 bases, with 11 bases between the two germline ends. The germline V gene has CDR1 LGHNA and CDR2 YSLEER. CDR3 in amino acids: CASSQDFRGANYGYTF. CDR3 in DNA: TGCGCCAGCAGCCAAGATTTCAGGGGAGCTAACTATGGCTACACCTTC.

This rearrangement joins TRBV19 to TRBJ1-1; D unclear. This CDR3 contains 13 residues. The germline V gene has CDR1 LNHDA and CDR2 SQIVND (reference sequence). The V end lost 2 bases, the J end lost 5 bases, and 9 bases lay between the germline ends. The CDR3 sequence: CASSIRYMTEAFF. The CDR3 region has the DNA TGTGCCAGTAGTATAAGGTATATGACTGAAGCTTTCTTT.

This chain links TRBV6-6 with TRBJ1-4; tentative D call: TRBD1 (6 bases). Trimming took off 2 bases at V and 7 bases at J, with 14 bases between the two ends. The germline CDR1 and CDR2 sequences are MNHNY and SVGAGI (reference sequence). This CDR3 is 15 amino acids long. The CDR3 here is CASSYGSGGGEKLFF. As DNA, the CDR3 is TGTGCCAGCAGTTACGGGTCCGGGGGCGGTGAAAAACTGTTTTTT.

This clone was counted only a few times. This chain connects TRBV18 to TRBJ1-1; D remains ambiguous. This CDR3 has 13 amino acids. Trimming took off 5 bases at V and 6 bases at J, with 13 bases between the two ends. Germline assignment: CDR1 KGHSH and CDR2 LQKENI. The CDR3 loop is CASSAISAAEAFF. CDR3 DNA sequence: TGTGCCAGCTCAGCCATATCTGCAGCTGAAGCTTTCTTT.

The V call is TRBV6-1, the J call TRBJ2-4; D not resolved. Trimming cost V 6 bases and J 6 bases, with 9 bases left between them. The germline V gene has CDR1 MNHNS and CDR2 SASEGT. The CDR3 runs to 12 residues. The CDR3, as DNA: TGTGCCAGCAGGAGCAGTTCAAACATTCAGTACTTC. Encoded protein: CASRSSSNIQYF.

The chain employs TRBV5-1 and TRBJ2-6; unclear D gene. V was cut by 0 bases and J by 0 bases, with 4 bases left in between. The CDR3 has 15 residues. The germline V gene encodes CDR1 SGHRS and CDR2 YFSETQ. This chain's CDR3 is CASSLAPSGANVLTF. The DNA for the CDR3 is TGCGCCAGCAGCTTGGCACCCTCTGGGGCCAACGTCCTGACTTTC.

CDR3 amino acids: CASNLGRVETQYF. The CDR3 nucleotides read TGTGCCAGCAACTTGGGGAGGGTGGAGACCCAGTACTTC. The chain joins TRBV28 to TRBJ2-5; 7 nucleotides line up with TRBD2. The CDR3 is 13 amino acids. Trimming took 7 bases from V and 5 from J; bases not matched to a gene: 7. From germline, CDR1 is MDHEN and CDR2 SYDVKM.

The chain carries TRBV5-6 and TRBJ1-5; D call uncertain. CDR1 is SGHDT, CDR2 YYEEEE, per germline. This CDR3 region has 13 residues. The V end lost 1 base, the J end lost 6 bases, and 8 bases lay between the germline ends. CDR3 loop: CASSLTVGQPQHF. CDR3 nucleotide sequence: TGTGCCAGCAGCTTGACGGTCGGTCAGCCCCAGCATTTT.